The clone carrying this T cell receptor (beta chain) came up many times. Antigen: not known. Per the germline V gene, CDR1 is MNHNS and CDR2 is SASEGT. With 7 bases removed from V and 4 bases from J, the gap between germline ends came to 20 bases. The CDR3 is 16 residues long. The sample belongs to a study of T cell repertoires in cytomegalovirus infection. TCRdb ran MiXCR on the reads and lists one entry per CDR3 protein. Counted here are about 920,000 distinct CDR3 sequences, about a third occurring once; the ten biggest clones make up about an eighth. The chain is built from TRBV6-1 and TRBJ2-1; no clear D. The clonotype originates from a human donor in good health (CMV status not recorded). Some clones in this sample may be carry-over from other donors' samples. This specimen was cultured CD8+ T cells from PBMCs, taken from culture after CMV antigen stimulation. The DNA for the CDR3 is TGTGCCAGCACCGAAGGAACGGAAAGCCCGTACAATGAGCAGTTCTTC. Its translation is CASTEGTESPYNEQFF.